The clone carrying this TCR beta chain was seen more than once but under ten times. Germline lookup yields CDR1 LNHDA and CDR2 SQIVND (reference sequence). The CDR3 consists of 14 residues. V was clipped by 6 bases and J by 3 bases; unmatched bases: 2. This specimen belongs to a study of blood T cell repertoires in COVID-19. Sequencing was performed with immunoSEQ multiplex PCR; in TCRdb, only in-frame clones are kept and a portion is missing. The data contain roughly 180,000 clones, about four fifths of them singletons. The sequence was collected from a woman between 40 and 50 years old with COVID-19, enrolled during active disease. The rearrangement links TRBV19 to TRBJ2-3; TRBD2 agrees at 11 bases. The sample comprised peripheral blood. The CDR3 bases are TGTGCCAGTAGCTCTAGCGGGGGGACAGATACGCAGTATTTT. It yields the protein CASSSSGGTDTQYF.